Listed below are T cell receptor beta chains from one sample, sequenced in a study of T cell repertoires in cytomegalovirus infection. Their cognate antigens are unknown. TCRdb re-called the reads through MiXCR, storing one row per CDR3 protein. Here the sample spans some 220,000 distinct CDR3 sequences, 30% to 45% being singletons. The sequenced sample was CD8+ T cells from cultured PBMCs, obtained from culture after CMV antigen stimulation. These receptors originate from a human donor in good health (CMV status not recorded). Some clones in this sample may be carry-over from other donors' samples. CDR3s include the opening cysteine and the closing phenylalanine or tryptophan. Fields, in order: D gene, V gene, J gene, clone size, CDR3 protein, CDR3 DNA. D genes are given only for firm matches. Clone size is stated in some rows and not others, as once, few, many or a class when expanded.

TRBD2,TRBV7-9,TRBJ2-3,.,CASNSVAGGTDTQYF,TGTGCCAGCAACTCCGTAGCGGGCGGCACAGATACGCAGTATTTT
.,TRBV7-9,TRBJ1-2,few,CASSSRPRANYGYTF,TGTGCCAGCAGCTCCCGTCCTCGGGCGAACTATGGCTACACCTTC
TRBD1,TRBV30,TRBJ2-1,few,CAWSLGTGNNEQFF,TGTGCCTGGTCCCTGGGGACAGGGAACAATGAGCAGTTCTTC
.,TRBV27,TRBJ2-2,.,CASSLGGENTGELFF,TGTGCCAGCAGTTTAGGGGGAGAGAACACCGGGGAGCTGTTTTTT
.,TRBV28,TRBJ2-7,few,CASSLPRGYEQYF,TGTGCCAGCAGCCTCCCCAGGGGCTACGAGCAGTACTTC
TRBD2,TRBV7-2,TRBJ2-7,many,CASSFSGRKSYEQYF,TGTGCCAGCAGCTTTAGCGGGCGCAAGTCCTACGAGCAGTACTTC
TRBD1,TRBV20-1,TRBJ1-3,.,CSASPRGTGLGNTIYF,TGCAGTGCTTCCCCCCGTGGGACAGGGCTGGGAAACACCATATATTTT
.,TRBV7-6,TRBJ2-2,once,CASSSLPTRTASTGELFF,TGTGCCAGCAGCTCTCTTCCGACCCGGACAGCGTCCACCGGGGAGCTGTTTTTT
.,TRBV6-1,TRBJ1-5,few,CASRPRGGPQHF,TGTGCCAGCAGACCCCGTGGGGGGCCCCAGCATTTT
.,TRBV4-1,TRBJ1-1,few,CASSQLSVGDTEAFF,TGCGCCAGCAGCCAATTGAGTGTGGGTGACACTGAAGCTTTCTTT
TRBD1,TRBV12-3/TRBV12-4,TRBJ1-5,few,CASTPGTGTYSNQPQHF,TGTGCCAGCACCCCCGGGACAGGGACCTATAGCAATCAGCCCCAGCATTTT
.,TRBV24-1,TRBJ2-7,few,CATSDSQIEQYF,TGTGCCACCAGTGATTCCCAAATCGAGCAGTACTTC
.,TRBV20-1,TRBJ2-2,.,CSARGGKDAGELFF,TGCAGTGCTCGAGGGGGGAAAGATGCCGGGGAGCTGTTTTTT
TRBD2,TRBV27,TRBJ2-7,.,CASRGLAGTYEQYF,TGTGCCAGCAGGGGTCTAGCGGGGACCTACGAGCAGTACTTC
.,TRBV28,TRBJ1-4,.,CASSSPEGATNEKLFF,TGTGCCAGCAGTTCCCCTGAGGGGGCAACTAATGAAAAACTGTTTTTT
.,TRBV12-3/TRBV12-4,TRBJ2-3,.,CASSLTTTDTQYF,TGTGCCAGCAGTTTAACCACCACAGATACGCAGTATTTT
TRBD2,TRBV27,TRBJ2-7,many,CASSLRGDRYEQYF,TGTGCCAGCAGTTTACGGGGGGACCGCTACGAGCAGTACTTC
TRBD2,TRBV20-1,TRBJ2-1,.,CSAPEPGGRAGNEQFF,TGCAGTGCCCCTGAACCTGGCGGGAGGGCCGGCAATGAGCAGTTCTTC
TRBD2,TRBV11-2,TRBJ2-2,.,CASSHPSGGPTGELFF,TGTGCCAGCAGCCACCCCAGCGGGGGACCCACCGGGGAGCTGTTTTTT
TRBD1,TRBV2,TRBJ1-1,.,CASSDGGTGRSTEAFF,TGTGCCAGCAGTGACGGGGGGACAGGGCGGTCCACTGAAGCTTTCTTT
TRBD1,TRBV27,TRBJ1-1,.,CASREGTGEYTEAFF,TGTGCCAGCAGGGAGGGGACAGGGGAGTACACTGAAGCTTTCTTT
.,TRBV30,TRBJ1-2,.,CACFPGSYGYTF,TGTGCCTGCTTCCCGGGTTCCTATGGCTACACCTTC
.,TRBV2,TRBJ1-6,.,CASSEALLVLGNNSPLHF,TGTGCCAGCAGTGAAGCGCTGCTGGTTCTTGGGAATAATTCACCCCTCCACTTT
.,TRBV5-6,TRBJ2-7,.,CASKQGRGYEQYF,TGTGCCAGCAAACAGGGCAGGGGCTACGAGCAGTACTTC
TRBD2,TRBV27,TRBJ2-3,few,CASSRTSDIPTDTQYF,TGTGCCAGCAGTCGGACTAGCGACATCCCCACAGATACGCAGTATTTT
TRBD1,TRBV6-5,TRBJ1-1,many,CASSSKRTGVFRTEAFF,TGTGCCAGCAGTTCGAAAAGGACAGGGGTCTTTCGCACTGAAGCTTTCTTT
.,TRBV27,TRBJ1-6,.,CASSHTPYSPLHF,TGTGCCAGCAGTCATACCCCGTATTCACCCCTCCACTTT
.,TRBV12-3/TRBV12-4,TRBJ2-5,.,CASSEQNQETQYF,TGTGCCAGCAGTGAACAGAACCAAGAGACCCAGTACTTC
.,TRBV7-2,TRBJ2-3,.,CASSGGQFTDTQYF,TGTGCCAGTTCTGGCGGGCAATTCACAGATACGCAGTATTTT
TRBD2,TRBV9,TRBJ2-1,.,CASSVGLARNNEQFF,TGTGCCAGCAGCGTAGGACTAGCGAGAAACAATGAGCAGTTCTTC
TRBD1,TRBV6-2/TRBV6-3,TRBJ1-1,few,CASSLSSRTGAVNTEAFF,TGTGCCAGCAGTCTATCGTCTAGGACAGGAGCTGTGAACACTGAAGCTTTCTTT
TRBD1,TRBV27,TRBJ1-1,few,CASSLSSGTGRTEAFF,TGTGCCAGCAGTTTATCTTCCGGGACAGGGAGGACTGAAGCTTTCTTT
.,TRBV20-1,TRBJ2-7,few,CSARDHRGSSYEQYF,TGCAGTGCTAGAGATCATCGGGGGAGCTCCTACGAGCAGTACTTC
.,TRBV15,TRBJ2-1,few,CATSSPSRSWRDPYNEQFF,TGTGCCACCAGCAGTCCAAGCCGGAGCTGGCGGGATCCCTACAATGAGCAGTTCTTC
.,TRBV7-4,TRBJ2-6,.,CASSTQEAGRGTGANVLTF,TGTGCCAGCAGCACCCAGGAGGCGGGGCGCGGGACTGGGGCCAACGTCCTGACTTTC
.,TRBV4-1,TRBJ2-5,.,CASSLRINQETQYF,TGCGCCAGCAGCTTAAGGATCAACCAAGAGACCCAGTACTTC
.,TRBV28,TRBJ2-7,.,CASSLIRMPGDEQYF,TGTGCCAGCAGTTTAATCAGGATGCCGGGGGACGAGCAGTACTTC
TRBD1,TRBV13,TRBJ2-7,few,CASSSRTGLYEQYF,TGTGCCAGCAGCTCGAGGACAGGGCTCTACGAGCAGTACTTC
.,TRBV7-2,TRBJ2-1,many,CASSWDGYNEQFF,TGTGCCAGCAGCTGGGACGGCTACAATGAGCAGTTCTTC
.,TRBV11-2,TRBJ2-5,.,CASHFGAVYQETQYF,TGTGCCAGTCACTTCGGGGCGGTGTACCAAGAGACCCAGTACTTC
.,TRBV7-9,TRBJ1-2,.,CASSLARRGYGYTF,TGTGCCAGCAGCTTAGCGCGGAGGGGCTATGGCTACACCTTC
.,TRBV7-9,TRBJ1-3,few,CASSLDRLSGNTIYF,TGTGCCAGCAGCTTAGACAGGCTCTCTGGAAACACCATATATTTT
.,TRBV2,TRBJ1-1,few,CASWYVTEAFF,TGTGCCAGCTGGTATGTCACTGAAGCTTTCTTT
.,TRBV11-2,TRBJ2-1,few,CASSTEGYNEQFF,TGTGCCAGCAGCACCGAGGGGTACAATGAGCAGTTCTTC
TRBD1,TRBV7-6,TRBJ2-7,few,CASSDRDRGKAQYF,TGTGCCAGCAGCGACCGGGACAGGGGAAAGGCGCAGTACTTC
TRBD1,TRBV7-9,TRBJ1-5,.,CASSLVRDSLPRNNQPQHF,TGTGCCAGCAGCTTAGTGAGGGACAGCCTACCTCGGAACAATCAGCCCCAGCATTTT
.,TRBV4-1,TRBJ1-2,few,CASSQDLAGWNYGYTF,TGCGCCAGCAGCCAAGATCTCGCAGGTTGGAACTATGGCTACACCTTC
.,TRBV6-6,TRBJ2-4,.,CASSYSGGGRAQYF,TGTGCCAGCAGTTACTCTGGGGGGGGCCGTGCTCAGTACTTC
.,TRBV6-5,TRBJ1-1,.,CASSYSNRNTEAFF,TGTGCCAGCAGTTACTCGAACCGGAACACTGAAGCTTTCTTT
.,TRBV7-9,TRBJ1-1,.,CASSLVPGAGSAKTEAFF,TGTGCCAGCAGCTTGGTCCCGGGGGCTGGGTCCGCGAAGACTGAAGCTTTCTTT
.,TRBV28,TRBJ2-3,few,CASSRLRTATDTQYF,TGTGCCAGCAGCCGCCTCCGGACAGCCACAGATACGCAGTATTTT
.,TRBV7-9,TRBJ2-1,few,CASSSLPLGATHRAGGKNNEQFF,TGTGCCAGCAGCTCCTTACCCCTCGGGGCAACTCACAGGGCTGGTGGAAAAAACAATGAGCAGTTCTTC
TRBD2,TRBV13,TRBJ2-1,few,CASSSNGGLAGIYNEQFF,TGTGCCAGCAGCTCAAACGGGGGGCTAGCGGGAATCTACAATGAGCAGTTCTTC
TRBD1,TRBV4-1,TRBJ2-1,.,CASSLKKGAEQFF,TGCGCCAGCAGCCTTAAGAAGGGGGCTGAGCAGTTCTTC